The clone carrying this TCR beta chain was recorded a few times. This sample stems from a study of response to subunit inactivated influenza vaccine. TCRdb re-called the RT-PCR reads with MiXCR, one entry per CDR3 protein. This table has about 540,000 distinct CDR3 sequences, approximately 22% appearing once. Another study also made use of these data, one on T cells expressing NK-cell markers. Per that paper: UMI-tagged 5'RACE template switching yielded the TCR beta cDNA. Of the CD8+ T cell pool in roughly six donors, about 1.0-7.5% was accounted for by dominant NKG2C+ clonotypes.

The source material was CD4+ T cells sorted from PBMCs, sampled about 13 days after vaccination. This clonotype was obtained from a man aged 50 to 60 who received an inactivated influenza vaccine.

In DNA form, the CDR3 reads TGTGCCAGCATTACCGGGACTAGCGGCCACAATGAGCAGTTCTTC. It specifies CASITGTSGHNEQFF. V usage is TRBV28 and J usage is TRBJ2-1; 11 positions agree with TRBD2. With V trimmed by 7 bases and J by 5 bases, 7 bases remained unmatched. CDR3 length: 15 amino acids. Germline-derived CDR1 and CDR2 are MDHEN and SYDVKM.